This entry lists 29 T cell receptor beta chains sequenced from one sample in a study of cytomegalovirus exposure and HLA in healthy donors (dated by TCRdb to 2016 to 2017). Library generation was performed with the immunoSEQ multiplex PCR assay. The multiplex PCR relied on a mix of 60 forward primers for TCR Vbeta segments and 13 reverse primers for TCR Jbeta segments. The immuneACCESS repertoire file appears here via TCRdb, limited to in-frame rearrangements. These files lack a portion of the clones; in checked studies, under half of the deficit traces to unresolved V genes, and the cause of the others is not known. The sample contains about 130,000 clones, 76% of them found a single time. The top ten hold over 2.5% of the sample. Sequenced input: PBMCs. The receptors stem from a man aged 35-49 years in good health and CMV-seronegative.

V gene TRBV4-1 combines with J gene TRBJ2-5; D is unresolved. Germline values: CDR1 MGHRA, CDR2 YSYEKL. CDR3 length: 15 residues. Trimming removed 0 bases from V and 1 base from J, with 9 bases in between. The CDR3 spells CASSQEWPTQETQYF. In nucleotides, the CDR3 is TGCGCCAGCAGCCAAGAGTGGCCCACCCAAGAGACCCAGTACTTC.

V gene TRBV7-3 combines with J gene TRBJ2-3, with 10 bases identical to TRBD2. Per germline, CDR1 SGHTA and CDR2 FQGTGA. The CDR3 contains 16 residues. J gave up 5 bases and V 2 bases, and 7 bases lay outside the gene matches. The CDR3 nucleotides are TGTGCCAGCAGCTTATCGAGCGGGGGGGCCGAAGATACGCAGTATTTT. Residues: CASSLSSGGAEDTQYF.

The rearrangement uses TRBV10-3 and TRBJ2-7; 10 bases match TRBD2. This CDR3 has 16 amino acids. V dropped 2 bases and J dropped 0; count of bases not matched to a gene: 4. Germline V gene sequence: CDR1 ENHRY, CDR2 SYGVKD. CDR3 sequence reads: CAISEAAGGTSYEQYF. CDR3 nucleotide sequence: TGTGCCATCAGTGAGGCAGCGGGAGGGACCTCCTACGAGCAGTACTTC.

This chain joins TRBV4-3 and TRBJ2-7, with D uncertain. Looked up from germline, CDR1 is LGHNA and CDR2 is YSLEER. With 1 base removed from V and 5 bases from J, the gap between germline ends came to 12 bases. The length of the CDR3 is 14 residues. This chain's CDR3 is CASSQALVGHEQYF. The CDR3 DNA follows: TGCGCCAGCAGCCAAGCCTTAGTGGGCCACGAGCAGTACTTC.

The rearrangement joins TRBV25-1 to TRBJ2-7; TRBD1 might be the D (5 bases). The CDR3 spans 16 residues. V was clipped by 4 bases and J by 3 bases, with 19 bases between them. CDR1 is MGHDK, CDR2 SYGVNS, per germline. CDR3 DNA: TGTGCCAGCAGTGGAAGGGCCAGGGCCCACTTCTACGAGCAGTACTTC. Translation gives CASSGRARAHFYEQYF.

The chain carries TRBV30 and TRBJ1-2, with D perhaps matching TRBD1 (5 bases). V shed 0 bases and J shed 4 bases, with 9 bases lying between them. The CDR3 has 13 residues. Germline CDR1 and CDR2: GTSNPN and SVGIG (reference sequence). The CDR3 loop is CAWSVGGGYGYTF. As DNA, the CDR3 is TGTGCCTGGAGTGTCGGGGGAGGCTATGGCTACACCTTC. Based on the CDR3 plus reference TRBV30 and TRBJ1-2, the full variable domain is SQTIHQWPATLVQPVGSPLSLECTVEGTSNPNLYWYRQAAGRGLQLLFYSVGIGQISSEVPQNLSASRPQDRQFILSSKKLLLSDSGFYLCAWSVGGGYGYTFGSGTRLTVV.

The chain carries TRBV28 and TRBJ1-3; possible D gene TRBD1, 6 bases. Germline V gene sequence: CDR1 MDHEN, CDR2 SYDVKM. V was pared by 5 bases and J by 2 bases, with 10 bases between. The CDR3 sequence is 14 residues long. The CDR3 spells CASSGSGAGNTIYF. The CDR3 DNA reads TGTGCCAGCAGTGGATCAGGGGCTGGAAACACCATATATTTT.

V is TRBV4-3 and J is TRBJ1-4; 11 positions agree with TRBD1. The germline V gene has CDR1 LGHNA and CDR2 YSLEER. This CDR3 is 14 amino acids long. V lost 4 bases and J lost 8; bases outside the gene matches: 3. CDR3 in DNA: TGCGCCAGCAGCCTGGGACAGGGGGAAGAAAAACTGTTTTTT. Translating it yields CASSLGQGEEKLFF.

The genes are TRBV4-2 and TRBJ2-5, with 9 bases matching TRBD2. The CDR3 loop spans 15 amino acids. CDR1 is LGHNA and CDR2 is YNFKEQ in the germline V gene. The junction had 8 bases not matched to a gene; V was cut back by 4 bases and J by 5 bases. The DNA of the CDR3 is TGTGCCAGCAGCCTAAAAGCGGGGGGCGCGGAGACCCAGTACTTC. Translation: CASSLKAGGAETQYF.

The J gene is TRBJ2-1, the V gene TRBV7-2; 12 bases map to TRBD2. The CDR3 is 15 amino acids. Looked up from germline, CDR1 is SGHTA and CDR2 is FQGNSA. J was trimmed by 12 bases and V by 1 base; bases with no gene match: 7. In DNA form, the CDR3 reads TGTGCCAGCAGCTTAGATCCTAGCGGGGGGGCTGTGCAGTTCTTC. Translation: CASSLDPSGGAVQFF.

This clone occurred once. The V and J genes are TRBV7-3 and TRBJ2-2; D unresolved. This CDR3 is 13 amino acids long. Trimming took off 3 bases at V and 1 base at J, with 3 bases between the two ends. The germline V gene has CDR1 SGHTA and CDR2 FQGTGA. The CDR3 nucleotides read TGTGCCAGCAGCTTCGGGAACACCGGGGAGCTGTTTTTT. It encodes CASSFGNTGELFF.

This chain links TRBV5-1 with TRBJ1-2; perhaps TRBD1 as D (5 bases). V was shortened by 0 bases and J by 0 bases, with 9 bases between the two germline ends. The CDR3 consists of 15 residues. Germline V gene data show CDR1 as SGHRS and CDR2 as YFSETQ. The CDR3 region has the DNA TGCGCCAGCAGCTTGGGCCGGGGGACTAACTATGGCTACACCTTC. Residues: CASSLGRGTNYGYTF. Supplemented by reference TRBV5-1 and TRBJ1-2, the full variable domain reads KAGVTQTPRYLIKTRGQQVTLSCSPISGHRSVSWYQQTPGQGLQFLFEYFSETQRNKGNFPGRFSGRQFSNSRSEMNVSTLELGDSALYLCASSLGRGTNYGYTFGSGTRLTVV.

The chain uses TRBV9 and TRBJ1-3; a weak D match, TRBD1 (5 bases). There are 15 residues in the CDR3. Germline loops: CDR1 SGDLS, CDR2 YYNGEE. Trimming shortened V by 0 bases and J by 2 bases, and 9 bases separated the two germline ends. The CDR3 nucleotides are TGTGCCAGCAGCGTAGTAGCGGGGGCTGGAAACACCATATATTTT. Its protein product is CASSVVAGAGNTIYF.

This chain uses TRBV27 with TRBJ1-2, with D possibly being TRBD1 (5 bases). CDR1 and CDR2 from the germline V gene are MNHEY and SMNVEV (reference sequence). The germline V and J ends were trimmed by 6 bases and 5 bases, with 13 bases remaining between them. The CDR3 is 13 residues long. The chain's CDR3 is CASSSIGVYGYTF. The CDR3 DNA follows: TGTGCCAGCAGCTCAATAGGGGTATATGGCTACACCTTC.

This chain uses TRBV7-2 with TRBJ2-5, with 10 bases identical to TRBD2. Germline CDR1 is SGHTA and CDR2 is FQGNSA. There are 15 residues in the CDR3. J lost 3 bases, V lost 2 bases, and 3 bases had no gene match. Written as DNA, the CDR3 is TGTGCCAGCAGCTTAAACGGACTAGCGGAAGAGACCCAGTACTTC. It is translated as CASSLNGLAEETQYF.

This clone has a handful of counts. The genes are TRBV4-2 and TRBJ2-5; 8 bases align to TRBD1. The length of the CDR3 is 16 residues. Trimming removed 0 bases from V and 1 base from J; junction bases left unmatched: 4. Germline CDR1 and CDR2: LGHNA and YNFKEQ. CDR3 nucleotides: TGTGCCAGCAGCCAAGATCCGACAGGGGCCCAAGAGACCCAGTACTTC. It encodes CASSQDPTGAQETQYF.

The gene calls are TRBV18 and TRBJ2-1, with 9 bases fitting TRBD1. The CDR3 consists of 17 residues. The ends lost 4 bases at V and 1 base at J; junction bases unmatched: 8. The germline gives CDR1 KGHSH, CDR2 LQKENI. The CDR3 is CASSLAQGASSYNEQFF. The CDR3 bases are TGTGCCAGCTCACTAGCACAGGGGGCGAGTTCCTACAATGAGCAGTTCTTC.

V usage is TRBV28 and J usage is TRBJ2-5; a weak D match, TRBD1 (6 bases). V lost 5 bases and J lost 5, with 15 bases in between. CDR3 length equals 14 residues. In germline, CDR1 is MDHEN, CDR2 SYDVKM. CDR3 region: CASSLTRGGETQYF. CDR3 sequence (DNA): TGTGCCAGCAGTCTCACCAGGGGTGGGGAGACCCAGTACTTC.

This clone came up once. V and J are TRBV5-1 and TRBJ2-7; D is undetermined. The length of the CDR3 is 15 residues. V was shortened by 4 bases and J by 0 bases, with 14 bases between the two germline ends. Germline assignment: CDR1 SGHRS and CDR2 YFSETQ. The CDR3 nucleotides are TGCGCCAGCAGCCCTACCACTCGCGGCTCCTACGAGCAGTACTTC. It is translated as CASSPTTRGSYEQYF. The whole variable domain, filled in from reference TRBV5-1 and TRBJ2-7, reads KAGVTQTPRYLIKTRGQQVTLSCSPISGHRSVSWYQQTPGQGLQFLFEYFSETQRNKGNFPGRFSGRQFSNSRSEMNVSTLELGDSALYLCASSPTTRGSYEQYFGPGTRLTVT.

The chain couples TRBV6-6 to TRBJ2-7; 7 bases are shared with TRBD1. The junction had 5 bases not matched to a gene; V was cut back by 6 bases and J by 0 bases. Germline V CDR1 and CDR2: MNHNY, SVGAGI (reference sequence). The CDR3 runs to 14 residues. In nucleotides, the CDR3 is TGTGCCAGCAGAGAACAGGGGAGCTCCTACGAGCAGTACTTC. Its protein is CASREQGSSYEQYF.

The chain links TRBV5-1 to TRBJ1-1; 9 nucleotides align to TRBD1. This CDR3 contains 16 residues. Losses at the gene ends were 4 bases for V and 4 bases for J; bases not matched to a gene: 11. Looked up from germline, CDR1 is SGHRS and CDR2 is YFSETQ. The DNA for the CDR3 is TGCGCCAGCAGCGCAAGCGCACAGGGGGCGTCCACTGAAGCTTTCTTT. Protein: CASSASAQGASTEAFF.

V is TRBV5-1 and J is TRBJ1-2, with D maybe TRBD1 (5 bases). Germline V lookup: CDR1 SGHRS, CDR2 YFSETQ. The CDR3 has 12 amino acids. The V end lost 2 bases, the J end lost 4 bases, and 6 bases lay between the germline ends. The CDR3: CASSFTGYGYTF. The CDR3 DNA sequence: TGCGCCAGCAGCTTCACAGGCTATGGCTACACCTTC.

The DNA of the CDR3 is TGTGCCAGCTCGGGAGTAAGGATATACTACAATGAGCAGTTCTTC. Encoded protein: CASSGVRIYYNEQFF. The V call is TRBV19, the J call TRBJ2-1; possible D gene TRBD2, 6 bases. The CDR3 length is 15 residues. V dropped 9 bases and J dropped 3 bases, with 18 bases sitting between them. Germline-derived CDR1 and CDR2 are LNHDA and SQIVND (reference sequence).

This sequence joins TRBV28 and TRBJ2-5, with a tentative D call TRBD2 (5 bases). Germline V CDR1 and CDR2: MDHEN, SYDVKM. The CDR3 spans 16 residues. Deletions cut 2 bases from V and 0 bases from J, with 13 bases between. The CDR3 DNA reads TGTGCCAGCAGTTTAGTTCGAGCGGACTACCAAGAGACCCAGTACTTC. Translation gives CASSLVRADYQETQYF.

This clone has just one count. V usage is TRBV18 and J usage is TRBJ2-5, with D possibly being TRBD1 (5 bases). CDR1 and CDR2 (germline): KGHSH, LQKENI. This CDR3 has 14 residues. The V end was cut by 8 bases, the J end by 3 bases, with 16 bases between. This chain's CDR3 is CASVTTGREETQYF. CDR3 DNA: TGTGCCAGCGTCACCACGGGCAGGGAAGAGACCCAGTACTTC.

There are a few counts of this clone. V and J are TRBV6-5 and TRBJ2-1; the D gene is possibly TRBD2 (6 bases). Germline lookup yields CDR1 MNHEY and CDR2 SVGAGI. V gave up 0 bases and J gave up 7 bases, with 13 bases separating them. The CDR3 contains 15 residues. DNA for the CDR3: TGTGCCAGCAGTTACTCGTTTGGAGGGGAAAATGAGCAGTTCTTC. It translates to CASSYSFGGENEQFF.

The chain uses TRBV6-6 and TRBJ1-1; tentative D call: TRBD1 (6 bases). Germline V gene sequence: CDR1 MNHNY, CDR2 SVGAGI (reference sequence). Trimming shortened V by 2 bases and J by 4 bases, and 14 bases separated the two germline ends. This CDR3 has 15 amino acids. The DNA of the CDR3 is TGTGCCAGCAGTTACCCGACAGGCTTCCGCACTGAAGCTTTCTTT. Translation gives CASSYPTGFRTEAFF.

The chain recombines TRBV28 with TRBJ2-6; the D gene is possibly TRBD1 (5 bases). V shed 2 bases and J shed 3 bases, with 8 bases lying between them. The length of the CDR3 is 15 residues. Germline assignment: CDR1 MDHEN and CDR2 SYDVKM. In nucleotides, the CDR3 is TGTGCCAGCAGTTTAGCAGGGCGTGGGGCCAACGTCCTGACTTTC. It codes for CASSLAGRGANVLTF. Full variable domain (missing parts from reference TRBV28 and TRBJ2-6): DVKVTQSSRYLVKRTGEKVFLECVQDMDHENMFWYRQDPGLGLRLIYFSYDVKMKEKGDIPEGYSVSREKKERFSLILESASTNQTSMYLCASSLAGRGANVLTFGAGSRLTVL.

The chain joins TRBV15 to TRBJ2-5; TRBD1 aligns across 9 bases. The last part of the DNA fits TRBJ2-7 better; the J call may be wrong. Germline assignment: CDR1 LNHNV and CDR2 YYDKDF (reference sequence). This CDR3 contains 16 residues. The CDR3 nucleotides read TGTGCCACCAGCCATAGTTCGCCGGACAGGGGTTACGAGCAGTACTTC. It yields the protein CATSHSSPDRGYEQYF.